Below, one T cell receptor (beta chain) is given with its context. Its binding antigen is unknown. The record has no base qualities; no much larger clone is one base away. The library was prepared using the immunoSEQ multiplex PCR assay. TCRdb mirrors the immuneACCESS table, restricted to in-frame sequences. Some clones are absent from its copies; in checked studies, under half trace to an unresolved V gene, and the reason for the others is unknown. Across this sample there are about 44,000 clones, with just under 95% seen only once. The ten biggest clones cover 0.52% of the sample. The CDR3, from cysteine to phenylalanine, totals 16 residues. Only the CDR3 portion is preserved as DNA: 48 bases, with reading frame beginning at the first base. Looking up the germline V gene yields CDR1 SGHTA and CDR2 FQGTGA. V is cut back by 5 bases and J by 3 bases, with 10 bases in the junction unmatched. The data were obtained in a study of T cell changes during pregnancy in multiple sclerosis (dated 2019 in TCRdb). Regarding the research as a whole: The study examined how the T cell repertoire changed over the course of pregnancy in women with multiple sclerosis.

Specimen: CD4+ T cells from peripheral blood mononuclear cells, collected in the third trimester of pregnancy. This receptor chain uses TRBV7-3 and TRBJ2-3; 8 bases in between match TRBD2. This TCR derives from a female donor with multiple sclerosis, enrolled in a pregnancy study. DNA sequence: TGTGCCAGCAGCCTCTCGGGGGGGGCGGGAACAGATACGCAGTATTTT. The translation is CASSLSGGAGTDTQYF.